Shown below are 21 T cell receptor beta chains from a single sample sequenced in a study of CXCR3-negative and CXCR3-positive naive CD8 T cells. UMI-labeled 5' RACE yielded the TRB cDNA libraries. TCRdb reprocessed the 5' RACE reads and keeps a single row for each CDR3 protein, giving no DNA. This sample contains about 62,000 distinct CDR3 sequences. Sequenced: naive CXCR3- CD8+ T cells from blood. The subset was: CD45RO-CCR7+CD27+CD95- naive CD8+ T cells lacking CXCR3 (TNR3-). These receptors were obtained from a human donor in good health. Some clones in this sample may be carry-over from other donors' samples.

The genes are TRBV29-1 and TRBJ2-7; TCRdb's D call, TRBD2, is unchecked because there is no DNA. The CDR3 runs to 12 residues. Germline V lookup: CDR1 SQVTM, CDR2 ANQGSEA. CDR3 sequence reads: CSVLADPYEQYF.

The chain recombines TRBV28 with TRBJ2-7. The length of the CDR3 is 14 residues. Germline CDR1 is MDHEN and CDR2 is SYDVKM. The CDR3 reads CASRWQGRTYEQYF.

The genes are TRBV5-1 and TRBJ2-7; absent DNA, TCRdb's TRBD1 call cannot be checked. The CDR3 is 15 amino acids. Germline loops: CDR1 SGHRS, CDR2 YFSETQ. The CDR3 region is CASSFGQGGVYEQYF.

This chain connects TRBV4-2 to TRBJ2-1; TCRdb's assignment of TRBD1 cannot be checked, as there is no DNA. From germline, CDR1 is LGHNA and CDR2 YNFKEQ. The CDR3 length is 16 residues. CDR3 protein: CASSQPPGGLFNEQFF.

The chain has TRBV29-1 and TRBJ2-6. From germline, CDR1 is SQVTM and CDR2 ANQGSEA. This CDR3 contains 18 residues. CDR3 protein: CSVEDNQALISGANVLTF.

The genes are TRBV11-2 and TRBJ2-7; TCRdb lists TRBD1, though no DNA is available to test this call. CDR1 and CDR2 from the germline V gene are SGHAT and FQNNGV. The CDR3 length is 15 residues. CDR3 region: CASSLGHSGAYEQYF.

This chain connects TRBV5-1 to TRBJ2-7; TCRdb proposes TRBD2, but this gene call is untestable without DNA. The CDR3 extends over 15 amino acids. Germline loops: CDR1 SGHRS, CDR2 YFSETQ. The CDR3 is CASSLEGAGGREQYF.

This chain connects TRBV6-4 to TRBJ2-1; TCRdb gives TRBD2 as the D gene, but with no DNA this cannot be confirmed. The CDR3 has 13 amino acids. The germline V gene encodes CDR1 MRHNA and CDR2 SNTAGT. This CDR3 is CASSDSLVSEQFF.

The chain employs TRBV3-1 and TRBJ1-4; lacking DNA, the TRBD1 call made by TCRdb goes unchecked. Per the germline V gene, CDR1 is LGHDT and CDR2 is YNNKEL (reference sequence). The CDR3 extends over 17 amino acids. The CDR3 loop reads CASSQDLGVPPGEKLFF.

The chain employs TRBV19 and TRBJ2-1; no DNA is available, so the TRBD2 call from TCRdb remains unchecked. There are 14 residues in the CDR3. Per the germline V gene, CDR1 is LNHDA and CDR2 is SQIVND (reference sequence). Here the CDR3 reads CASRRSGSYNEQFF.

The CDR3 reads CSVNAGRVYNEQFF. This rearrangement joins TRBV29-1 to TRBJ2-1; TCRdb lists TRBD2, though no DNA is available to test this call. The CDR3 consists of 14 residues. Germline assignment: CDR1 SQVTM and CDR2 ANQGSEA.

V usage is TRBV6-5 and J usage is TRBJ2-3; TCRdb picks TRBD1, but there is no DNA to check that call. This CDR3 is 17 amino acids long. Germline assignment: CDR1 MNHEY and CDR2 SVGAGI. The CDR3 loop reads CASRPHWAGNLSDTQYF.

The chain recombines TRBV20-1 with TRBJ1-2; the TCRdb call, TRBD1, lacks DNA for checking. Germline CDR1 is DFQATT and CDR2 is SNEGSKA (reference sequence). The CDR3 contains 14 residues. CDR3 sequence: CSARDRTGNYGYTF.

The V and J genes are TRBV20-1 and TRBJ2-3; TCRdb's D call of TRBD1 is untestable without DNA. CDR1 and CDR2 from the germline V gene are DFQATT and SNEGSKA (reference sequence). This CDR3 contains 15 residues. CDR3 amino acids: CSARDGGQNTDTQYF.

The rearrangement joins TRBV28 to TRBJ1-2; TCRdb outputs TRBD1, but without DNA this stays unchecked. CDR3 length: 17 residues. Per germline, CDR1 MDHEN and CDR2 SYDVKM. The CDR3 region is CASSLPTGTPYDYGYTF.

The gene calls are TRBV28 and TRBJ2-5; TCRdb's D gene call, TRBD1, goes unchecked for lack of DNA. Germline CDR1 is MDHEN and CDR2 is SYDVKM. The CDR3 is made up of 16 amino acids. CDR3 sequence reads: CASSLDREGTPGTQYF.

The chain has TRBV21-1 and TRBJ1-6; the D gene TCRdb calls, TRBD1, cannot be checked with no DNA. TRBV21-1 is designated a pseudogene. This CDR3 has 14 residues. CDR3 sequence reads: CASSKADSNSPLHF.

The chain has TRBV4-3 and TRBJ2-7; TCRdb names TRBD1, which stays unverified in the absence of DNA. This CDR3 comprises 19 residues. Per the germline V gene, CDR1 is LGHNA and CDR2 is YSLEER. CDR3 loop: CASSQDLPLGTATAYEQYF.

V usage is TRBV29-1 and J usage is TRBJ2-7; TCRdb outputs TRBD1, but without DNA this stays unchecked. Germline-derived CDR1 and CDR2 are SQVTM and ANQGSEA. The CDR3 is 11 amino acids. This CDR3 reads CSARGGYEQYF.

The chain has TRBV27 and TRBJ1-1. Per the germline V gene, CDR1 is MNHEY and CDR2 is SMNVEV (reference sequence). The CDR3 is 15 amino acids. Here the CDR3 reads CASSLAGFMNTEAFF.

J is TRBJ2-7 and V is TRBV28. The CDR3 totals 13 residues. Germline V gives CDR1 MDHEN, CDR2 SYDVKM. CDR3 sequence reads: CASTYRGPYEQYF.